Below, 19 T cell receptor beta chains from the same sample are listed, as sequenced in a study of blood T cell repertoires in COVID-19. Produced via immunoSEQ multiplex PCR; TCRdb's table is partial and in-frame only. This table has approximately 300,000 clones, 89% appearing once. Sequencing was carried out using PBMCs or T cells enriched from blood (not recorded which). The receptor set was obtained from a woman between 25 and 40 years old who had recovered from COVID-19.

V and J are TRBV25-1 and TRBJ2-1; 10 bases are a match to TRBD2. V lost 5 bases to trimming and J lost 2 bases; unmatched junction nucleotides: 9. This CDR3 is 17 amino acids long. Germline CDR1 is MGHDK and CDR2 is SYGVNS. This chain's CDR3 is CASSMGMGLAPYNEQFF. The DNA of the CDR3 is TGTGCCAGCAGTATGGGAATGGGACTAGCGCCCTACAATGAGCAGTTCTTC. The complete variable domain, with remaining parts taken from reference TRBV25-1 and TRBJ2-1, reads EADIYQTPRYLVIGTGKKITLECSQTMGHDKMYWYQQDPGMELHLIHYSYGVNSTEKGDLSSESTVSRIRTEHFPLTLESARPSHTSQYLCASSMGMGLAPYNEQFFGPGTRLTVL.

This chain joins TRBV7-9 and TRBJ2-2, with 7 bases lining up with TRBD2. This CDR3 is 16 amino acids long. CDR1 and CDR2 from the germline V gene are SEHNR and FQNEAQ (reference sequence). V was pared by 7 bases and J by 7 bases, with 15 bases of the junction left unmatched. CDR3 sequence reads: CASNKRGGRLSGELFF. The CDR3 DNA is TGTGCCAGCAACAAGCGGGGCGGGAGACTGAGCGGGGAGCTGTTTTTT.

The chain is built from TRBV4-3 and TRBJ2-6; 9 nucleotides line up with TRBD1. CDR1 and CDR2 (germline): LGHNA, YSLEER. The trim removed 0 bases at V and 2 bases at J, leaving 2 bases unmatched. The CDR3 contains 17 residues. The DNA of the CDR3 is TGCGCCAGCAGCCAAGATGACAGGGGGACTGGGGCCAACGTCCTGACTTTC. It translates to CASSQDDRGTGANVLTF.

The chain links TRBV4-1 to TRBJ2-5, with a tentative D call TRBD1 (5 bases). The V gene's germline CDR1 is MGHRA and CDR2 YSYEKL. The CDR3 has 15 residues. The ends were cut back, 0 bases at V and 2 bases at J, with 10 bases in the middle. CDR3 region: CASSQDQTAQETQYF. Here the CDR3 DNA reads TGCGCCAGCAGCCAAGATCAGACAGCACAAGAGACCCAGTACTTC.

V is TRBV2 and J is TRBJ2-5, with a possible D match to TRBD1 (8 bases). Per the germline V gene, CDR1 is SNHLY and CDR2 is FYNNEI. This CDR3 comprises 12 residues. With 7 bases removed from V and 5 bases from J, the gap between germline ends came to 11 bases. The CDR3 reads CASKQGGETQYF. CDR3 bases: TGTGCCAGCAAACAGGGGGGGGAGACCCAGTACTTC.

This clone has just a few counts. The chain couples TRBV7-9 to TRBJ2-1; TRBD1 matches 7 bases. The germline gives CDR1 SEHNR, CDR2 FQNEAQ (reference sequence). The CDR3 has 14 residues. The junction had 7 bases not matched to a gene; V was cut back by 5 bases and J by 6 bases. The CDR3 DNA reads as TGTGCCAGCAGCGATAACAGGGGTTTCAATGAGCAGTTCTTC. Encoded protein: CASSDNRGFNEQFF.

This clone has only one observation. The chain combines TRBV7-8 with TRBJ1-4; a possible D gene is TRBD1 (6 bases). The germline V gene encodes CDR1 SGHVS and CDR2 FQNEAQ. Deletions cut 5 bases from V and 6 bases from J, with 16 bases between. The CDR3 spans 15 residues. DNA of the CDR3: TGTGCCAGCAGCGCGTCCCAGGGGAGGGATGAAAAACTGTTTTTT. Translated, it gives CASSASQGRDEKLFF.

The chain combines TRBV4-2 with TRBJ1-2, with D perhaps TRBD1 (5 bases). CDR1 and CDR2 from the germline V gene are LGHNA and YNFKEQ. The CDR3 has 15 residues. Trimming took off 1 base at V and 7 bases at J, with 16 bases between the two ends. This CDR3 reads CASSQGWQGAIGYTF. The CDR3 DNA sequence: TGTGCCAGCAGCCAAGGGTGGCAGGGCGCGATTGGCTACACCTTC.

The chain carries TRBV6-5 and TRBJ2-3, with a possible D match to TRBD2 (6 bases). V lost 2 bases, J lost 1 base, and 10 bases lay in between. The germline V gene has CDR1 MNHEY and CDR2 SVGAGI. This CDR3 is built from 15 residues. This CDR3 reads CASSYGGTGTDTQYF. The CDR3 nucleotides read TGTGCCAGCAGTTACGGCGGGACGGGCACAGATACGCAGTATTTT.

The chain combines TRBV19 with TRBJ2-7; 12 nucleotides agree with TRBD1. Germline V gene sequence: CDR1 LNHDA, CDR2 SQIVND (reference sequence). V trimming: 7 bases; J trimming: 4 bases; junction bases outside the gene matches: 8. The CDR3 consists of 15 residues. This chain's CDR3 is CASTPGTGGGYEQYF. CDR3 nucleotides: TGTGCCAGTACCCCAGGGACAGGGGGCGGTTACGAGCAGTACTTC.

The rearrangement joins TRBV7-9 to TRBJ2-3; 13 bases align to TRBD2. V was clipped by 5 bases and J by 3 bases; unmatched bases: 11. The CDR3 has 18 residues. Germline CDR1 SEHNR, CDR2 FQNEAQ (reference sequence). This CDR3 is CASSLRTSGRFRTDTQYF. The DNA of the CDR3 is TGTGCCAGCAGCCTTAGGACTAGCGGGAGATTTAGGACAGATACGCAGTATTTT.

The CDR3 sequence is CASSIRTGGRYEQYF. The CDR3 DNA follows: TGTGCCAGCAGTATCCGGACAGGGGGGAGGTACGAGCAGTACTTC. This chain connects TRBV28 to TRBJ2-7, with TRBD1 matching 10 bases. This CDR3 comprises 15 residues. V lost 5 bases and J lost 4; bases outside the gene matches: 8. The germline gives CDR1 MDHEN, CDR2 SYDVKM.

V gene TRBV15 combines with J gene TRBJ1-5; 9 nucleotides line up with TRBD1. Germline V gives CDR1 LNHNV, CDR2 YYDKDF (reference sequence). There are 16 residues in the CDR3. J lost 7 bases, V lost 6 bases, and 13 bases had no gene match. Here the CDR3 reads CATRSPGQGVWQPQHF. The CDR3 DNA reads TGTGCCACCAGATCACCGGGACAGGGTGTTTGGCAGCCCCAGCATTTT. The full variable domain, completed using reference TRBV15 and TRBJ1-5, is DAMVIQNPRYQVTQFGKPVTLSCSQTLNHNVMYWYQQKSSQAPKLLFHYYDKDFNNEADTPDNFQSRRPNTSFCFLDIRSPGLGDTAMYLCATRSPGQGVWQPQHFGDGTRLSIL.

V is TRBV5-1 and J is TRBJ2-2, with unresolved D. Trimming removed 4 bases at V and 2 bases at J, with 6 bases between. CDR1 and CDR2 from the germline V gene are SGHRS and YFSETQ. This CDR3 contains 13 residues. In nucleotides, the CDR3 is TGCGCCAGCAGCCCCAGAAACACCGGGGAGCTGTTTTTT. Amino acids: CASSPRNTGELFF.

J is TRBJ2-7 and V is TRBV6-6; D gene uncertain. Trimming removed 9 bases at V and 0 bases at J, with 12 bases between. CDR3 length: 13 residues. CDR1 is MNHNY, CDR2 SVGAGI, per germline (reference sequence). This chain's CDR3 is CASANENSYEQYF. CDR3 in DNA: TGTGCCAGTGCAAACGAGAACTCCTACGAGCAGTACTTC.

This clone was picked up one time. This chain uses TRBV24-1 with TRBJ1-1; 9 nucleotides agree with TRBD1. In germline, CDR1 is KGHDR, CDR2 SFDVKD. Losses at the gene ends were 5 bases for V and 1 base for J; bases not matched to a gene: 7. This CDR3 spans 16 amino acids. The CDR3: CATSGPGTGRNTEAFF. The DNA for the CDR3 is TGTGCCACCAGTGGACCAGGGACAGGGAGGAACACTGAAGCTTTCTTT.

The CDR3 reads CAIRPQGASTDTQYF. In DNA, the CDR3 is TGTGCCATCAGGCCACAGGGGGCTAGCACAGATACGCAGTATTTT. V is TRBV10-3 and J is TRBJ2-3; the match to TRBD1 covers 9 bases. Germline V gene data show CDR1 as ENHRY and CDR2 as SYGVKD. With V trimmed by 6 bases and J by 0 bases, 4 bases remained unmatched. The CDR3 contains 15 residues.

Written as DNA, the CDR3 is TGTGCCAGTAGTAGGTCACAGGGGATTCCCTACAGCAATCAGCCCCAGCATTTT. Its translation is CASSRSQGIPYSNQPQHF. The genes are TRBV19 and TRBJ1-5, with TRBD1 identical over 7 bases. CDR1 is LNHDA and CDR2 is SQIVND in the germline V gene (reference sequence). V was clipped by 4 bases and J by 1 base; unmatched bases: 13. The CDR3 spans 18 residues.

In its sample, this clone was seen once. The chain uses TRBV28 and TRBJ2-1, with 10 bases identical to TRBD1. Trimming at V came to 3 bases and at J to 9 bases, leaving 8 bases not matched to a gene. In germline, CDR1 is MDHEN, CDR2 SYDVKM. This CDR3 comprises 15 residues. The CDR3 spells CASSFPGQGTVEQFF. CDR3 in DNA: TGTGCCAGCAGTTTCCCGGGACAGGGGACGGTTGAGCAGTTCTTC.